This T cell receptor beta chain came from a study of cytomegalovirus exposure and HLA in healthy donors. Study-wide results and limits: A further, later analysis showed that HLA-associated TCR beta chains (compared with equally common others) were more clonally expanded. Most TCR sequences were rare, but some public TCRs occurred in many donors. In vitro, a few CMV-associated chains proved specific for CMV antigens. It was only CMV serostatus that was available as immune exposure information.

Vbeta (60) and Jbeta (13) primers were used in the PCR. Only in-frame clones appear in the TCRdb table, and some are missing; sequencing was by immunoSEQ multiplex PCR. Altogether over 250,000 clones are present, 65% to 85% being singletons, with the ten largest covering 2% to 2.5%. On this clone itself: Its specificity is unknown.

Trimming pared 1 base from V and 2 bases from J, leaving 9 bases between. There are 15 residues in the CDR3. CDR1 is SEHNR, CDR2 FQNEAQ, per germline (reference sequence). This chain connects TRBV7-9 to TRBJ1-5; D remains ambiguous. The sample comprised PBMCs. This TCR was sampled from a female donor in good health and CMV-seronegative. The CDR3 reads CASSLEDSRNQPQHF. CDR3 coding DNA: TGTGCCAGCAGCTTAGAGGACTCTCGCAATCAGCCCCAGCATTTT.